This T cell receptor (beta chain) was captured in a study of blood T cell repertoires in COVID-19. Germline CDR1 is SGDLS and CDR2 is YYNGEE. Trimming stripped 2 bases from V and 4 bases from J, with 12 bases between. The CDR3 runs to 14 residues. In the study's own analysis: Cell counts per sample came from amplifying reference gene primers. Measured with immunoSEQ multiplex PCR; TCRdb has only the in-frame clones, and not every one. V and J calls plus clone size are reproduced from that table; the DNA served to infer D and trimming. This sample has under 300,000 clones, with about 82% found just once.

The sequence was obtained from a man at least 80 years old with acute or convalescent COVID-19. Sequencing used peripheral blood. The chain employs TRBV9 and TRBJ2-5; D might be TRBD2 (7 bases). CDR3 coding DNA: TGTGCCAGCAGCGTCCCTAGGGGGGGAGAGACCCAGTACTTC. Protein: CASSVPRGGETQYF. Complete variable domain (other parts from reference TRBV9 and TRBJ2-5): DSGVTQTPKHLITATGQRVTLRCSPRSGDLSVYWYQQSLDQGLQFLIQYYNGEERAKGNILERFSAQQFPDLHSELNLSSLELGDSALYFCASSVPRGGETQYFGPGTRLLVL.